What follows are 32 T cell receptor beta chains derived from one specimen sequenced in a study of T cell clonality in common variable immunodeficiency. Some clones are missing from TCRdb's copy, which holds only in-frame ones; the method was immunoSEQ multiplex PCR. This sample has approximately 40,000 clones, each found more than once. The sequenced sample was peripheral blood mononuclear cells. Source of these receptors: a person aged 18 to 70 in good health.

Concerning this clone itself: The read gets to within 3 residues of the CDR3 end, and the germline J gene fills in the rest. V usage is TRBV13 and J usage is TRBJ2-5; 9 nucleotides align to TRBD2. The CDR3 totals 17 residues. V gave up 5 bases and J gave up 1 base; unmatched junction bases: 11. In germline, CDR1 is PRHDT, CDR2 FYEKMQ (reference sequence). The covered CDR3 bases are TGTGCCAGCAGCCTCTCCCGGCGGGGGGGGATCCAAGAGACC. Protein sequence: CASSLSRRGGIQET. Given in full, the CDR3 is CASSLSRRGGIQETQYF.

This clone came up many times. The read ends 3 residues before the CDR3 terminus; that terminus is restored from the germline J gene. J is TRBJ1-2 and V is TRBV30, with D hard to call. Germline-derived CDR1 and CDR2 are GTSNPN and SVGIG (reference sequence). The CDR3 length is 12 residues. With 2 bases removed from V and 4 bases from J, the gap between germline ends came to 8 bases. The CDR3 region is CAWSRGLYGYTF. Incomplete CDR3 DNA: TGTGCCTGGAGTAGAGGACTCTATGGC.

This clone was counted at least ten times. Read coverage stops 3 residues before the CDR3 terminus; the germline J gene supplies the remainder. The chain combines TRBV6-1 with TRBJ1-4; 7 bases line up with TRBD1. The CDR3 is made up of 15 amino acids. Germline-derived CDR1 and CDR2 are MNHNS and SASEGT. Trimming cost V 2 bases and J 6 bases; bases outside gene matches: 6. CDR3 DNA (partial): TGTGCCAGCAGTGAACAGCACAGGGGTCATGAAAAA. Translated: CASSEQHRGHEK. The whole CDR3 sequence is CASSEQHRGHEKLFF.

This clone was seen repeatedly, ten times or more. The read ends 3 residues shy of where the CDR3 ends; the end is completed using the germline J gene. The chain is built from TRBV19 and TRBJ2-2; TRBD2 matches at 8 bases. The CDR3 extends over 14 amino acids. The junction had 3 bases not matched to a gene; V was cut back by 7 bases and J by 2 bases. Looked up from germline, CDR1 is LNHDA and CDR2 is SQIVND (reference sequence). CDR3 bases read: TGTGCCAGTACACTAGCGGATAACACCGGGGAG. It is translated as CASTLADNTGE. Given in full, the CDR3 is CASTLADNTGELFF.

This clone was detected many times. The read comes to an end 3 residues before the CDR3 does, leaving the germline J gene to fill in the end. The gene calls are TRBV20-1 and TRBJ2-1, with D possibly TRBD1 on 5 matching bases. The length of the CDR3 is 15 residues. V shed 0 bases and J shed 7 bases, with 16 bases lying between them. CDR1 is DFQATT and CDR2 is SNEGSKA in the germline V gene (reference sequence). CDR3 DNA (partial): TGCAGTGCTAGAGACAGGGTCTTGCCGATTAATGAG. Protein product: CSARDRVLPINE. The entire CDR3 protein reads CSARDRVLPINEQFF.

This clone appeared many times. This chain's CDR3 is CASSIPGQGYGYTF. CDR3 bases read: TGTGCCAGTAGTATACCGGGACAGGGGTATGGC. This chain uses TRBV19 with TRBJ1-2; 10 bases line up with TRBD1. With the read ending 3 residues before the CDR3 end, the germline J gene is used to fill in that end. The germline gives CDR1 LNHDA, CDR2 SQIVND (reference sequence). The CDR3 is 14 amino acids. Trimming took 2 bases from V and 5 from J; bases not matched to a gene: 2.

This clone was counted many times. The junction does not match germline at one end; this may be a read error. The observed sequence ends 3 residues before the CDR3 terminus, with the missing tail filled in from the germline J gene. This chain joins TRBV19 and TRBJ2-2; 8 bases are shared with TRBD2. This CDR3 has 15 residues. Germline V lookup: CDR1 LNHDA, CDR2 SQIVND (reference sequence). CDR3 sequence reads: CASSIRVKLSGGLFF. CDR3 DNA (partial): TGTGCCAGTAGTATTCGGGTGAAGTTAAGCGGGGGG.

This clone was found many times. The CDR3 is cut off 3 residues early in the read; its end comes from the germline J gene. The V and J genes are TRBV7-3 and TRBJ1-6, with a weak D call TRBD1 (6 bases). Germline V gene lookup returns CDR1 SGHTA and CDR2 FQGTGA. The CDR3 totals 14 residues. Trimming removed 6 bases at V and 4 bases at J, with 10 bases between. CDR3 sequence reads: CASRAGQYNSPLHF. The part of the CDR3 DNA that was read is TGTGCCAGCAGAGCAGGACAGTATAATTCACCC.

This clone appeared many times. The sequenced fragment ends 3 residues before the CDR3 boundary, so the rest is inferred from the germline J gene. V and J are TRBV13 and TRBJ2-1, with 8 bases fitting TRBD2. Germline V gene sequence: CDR1 PRHDT, CDR2 FYEKMQ (reference sequence). The J segment lost 8 bases and the V segment lost 4 bases, leaving 7 bases of the junction unmatched. This CDR3 comprises 14 residues. Incomplete CDR3 DNA: TGTGCCAGCAGCTCCCGGGGGGGCCAGGATGAG. Encoded protein: CASSSRGGQDE. Given in full, the CDR3 is CASSSRGGQDEQFF. The full variable domain, completed using reference TRBV13 and TRBJ2-1, is AAGVIQSPRHLIKEKRETATLKCYPIPRHDTVYWYQQGPGQDPQFLISFYEKMQSDKGSIPDRFSAQQFSDYHSELNMSSLELGDSALYFCASSSRGGQDEQFFGPGTRLTVL.

Ten or more counts support this clone. The read comes to an end 3 residues before the CDR3 does, leaving the germline J gene to fill in the end. The chain uses TRBV20-1 and TRBJ1-6, with a possible D match to TRBD1 (6 bases). The V and J ends lost 0 bases and 9 bases respectively, with 18 bases between them. This CDR3 spans 16 amino acids. From germline, CDR1 is DFQATT and CDR2 SNEGSKA (reference sequence). CDR3 sequence: CSARDLGAGDGSPLHF. CDR3 DNA (partial): TGCAGTGCTAGAGATCTGGGAGCAGGGGATGGTTCACCC.

Many counts were recorded for this clone. The CDR3 is cut off 3 residues early in the read; its end comes from the germline J gene. The chain employs TRBV20-1 and TRBJ1-6; TRBD1 agrees at 7 bases. Germline V lookup: CDR1 DFQATT, CDR2 SNEGSKA (reference sequence). V was pared by 6 bases and J by 8 bases, with 10 bases of the junction left unmatched. This CDR3 is 14 amino acids long. The covered CDR3 bases are TGCAGTGCCCCCAAGTCCAGGGGGGATTCACCC. As protein: CSAPKSRGDSP. The CDR3 as a whole reads CSAPKSRGDSPLHF.

At least ten counts were recorded for this clone. Read data end 3 residues before the CDR3 end; the end is taken from the germline J gene. The V call is TRBV29-1, the J call TRBJ1-1; no reliable D call. Germline lookup yields CDR1 SQVTM and CDR2 ANQGSEA. Trimming stripped 3 bases from V and 4 bases from J, with 9 bases between. This CDR3 comprises 12 residues. CDR3 DNA, as far as it was read: TGCAGCGTTGAGGGCCGAAGCACTGAA. Translating it yields CSVEGRSTE. In full, the CDR3 reads CSVEGRSTEAFF.

This clone appeared many times. The missing CDR3 end, 3 residues past where the read stops, is filled in from the germline J gene. V usage is TRBV28 and J usage is TRBJ1-2; D gene unclear. Per the germline V gene, CDR1 is MDHEN and CDR2 is SYDVKM. The CDR3 contains 8 residues. The CDR3 region is CGSGGYTF. Partial CDR3 DNA: TGTGGATCGGGGGGC.

This clone occurred many times. The missing CDR3 end, 3 residues past where the read stops, is filled in from the germline J gene. The V gene is TRBV18, the J gene TRBJ2-7; 10 nucleotides match TRBD1. In germline, CDR1 is KGHSH, CDR2 LQKENI. V lost 5 bases to trimming and J lost 5 bases; unmatched junction nucleotides: 6. This CDR3 spans 14 amino acids. The CDR3 sequence is CASSTDRGLHEQYF. The covered CDR3 bases are TGTGCCAGCTCAACAGACAGGGGGCTCCACGAG.

This clone showed up many times. With the read ending 3 residues before the CDR3 end, the germline J gene is used to fill in that end. This rearrangement joins TRBV6-4 to TRBJ2-1; a possible D gene is TRBD1 (5 bases). CDR1 MRHNA and CDR2 SNTAGT come from the germline V gene. CDR3 length: 15 amino acids. V dropped 6 bases and J dropped 0 bases, with 12 bases sitting between them. The DNA read from the CDR3 is TGTGCCAGCAGGCTGACAGCGAGCTCCTACAATGAG. Protein: CASRLTASSYNE. The entire CDR3 protein is CASRLTASSYNEQFF.

The sample holds many counts of this clone. Coverage ceases 3 residues before the CDR3 finishes, and the germline J gene fills in the end. V is TRBV7-3 and J is TRBJ2-1, with 7 positions matching TRBD2. The V segment lost 2 bases and the J segment 2 bases; nucleotides outside the gene matches: 3. The V gene's germline CDR1 is SGHTA and CDR2 FQGTGA. The CDR3 runs to 15 residues. The CDR3 DNA, read in part, is TGTGCCAGCAGCTTAGGGCGGGGGACCTACAATGAG. As protein: CASSLGRGTYNE. The CDR3 in its entirety is CASSLGRGTYNEQFF.

This clone occurred many times. The CDR3 is cut off 3 residues early in the read; its end comes from the germline J gene. The genes are TRBV20-1 and TRBJ2-7; 10 nucleotides agree with TRBD2. V gave up 7 bases and J gave up 4 bases; unmatched junction bases: 7. This CDR3 spans 13 amino acids. CDR1 is DFQATT, CDR2 SNEGSKA, per germline (reference sequence). CDR3 sequence: CSDEGLARYEQYF. The CDR3 bases that were read are TGCAGTGACGAGGGACTAGCGAGATACGAG.

This clone was counted many times. The CDR3 end falls 3 residues outside the read, so it is completed with the germline J gene. The chain carries TRBV9 and TRBJ2-2, with 7 bases aligning to TRBD2. The V gene end was trimmed by 4 bases and the J gene end by 6 bases; junction bases not matched to a gene: 15. This CDR3 has 17 amino acids. Germline V lookup: CDR1 SGDLS, CDR2 YYNGEE. The CDR3 is CASSPPMGGSGAGELFF. The CDR3 DNA, read in part, is TGTGCCAGCAGCCCCCCGATGGGCGGGAGTGGGGCCGGGGAG.

Comment on this clone: A junction boundary mismatches the germline segment, possibly from a read error. The read halts 3 residues ahead of the CDR3 end, with the missing end drawn from the germline J gene. The chain combines TRBV11-2 with TRBJ1-1; 7 positions agree with TRBD1. Germline assignment: CDR1 SGHAT and CDR2 FQNNGV. The CDR3 spans 15 residues. The sequenced part of the CDR3 DNA is TGTGCCAGCAGCCCGATGACAGGGAAGAACGCTGAA. Translating gives CASSPMTGKNAE. From start to end, the CDR3 is CASSPMTGKNAEAFF.

This clone was seen repeatedly, ten times or more. The CDR3 is cut off 3 residues early in the read; its end comes from the germline J gene. This chain connects TRBV6-2 or TRBV6-3 to TRBJ2-7; 9 nucleotides line up with TRBD2. There are 15 residues in the CDR3. V lost 4 bases to trimming and J lost 1 base; unmatched junction nucleotides: 5. Germline loops: CDR1 MNHEY, CDR2 SVGEGT. The sequenced CDR3 bases are TGTGCCAGCAGTTTTACTAGCGGGTCTTCCTACGAG. It yields the protein CASSFTSGSSYE. The CDR3 reads in full as CASSFTSGSSYEQYF.

This clone was observed a handful of times. The read terminates 3 residues before the CDR3 end, so the remaining end is supplied by the germline J gene. This sequence joins TRBV20-1 and TRBJ2-7; TRBD2 matches at 10 bases. There are 13 residues in the CDR3. Germline trimming cut 7 bases from V and 5 bases from J; bases unmatched to any gene: 8. Germline V gene sequence: CDR1 DFQATT, CDR2 SNEGSKA (reference sequence). CDR3 sequence reads: CSVGLANYNEQYF. CDR3 DNA (partial): TGCAGTGTGGGACTAGCGAATTACAACGAG.

This clone was recorded many times. The read ends 3 residues early relative to the CDR3; the germline J gene fills the gap. The V gene is TRBV20-1, the J gene TRBJ2-1; 8 nucleotides line up with TRBD1. Germline V gene sequence: CDR1 DFQATT, CDR2 SNEGSKA (reference sequence). The length of the CDR3 is 14 residues. With 3 bases clipped from V and 3 bases from J, the junction kept 4 bases outside the gene matches. CDR3: CSASLTGVYNEQFF. The CDR3 DNA, read in part, is TGCAGTGCTAGCTTGACAGGGGTCTACAATGAG.

This clone was counted at least ten times. The observed sequence ends 3 residues before the CDR3 terminus, with the missing tail filled in from the germline J gene. This rearrangement joins TRBV29-1 to TRBJ2-7; 10 bases agree with TRBD1. CDR1 and CDR2 (germline): SQVTM, ANQGSEA. The CDR3 runs to 15 residues. The J segment lost 4 bases and the V segment lost 4 bases, leaving 10 bases of the junction unmatched. The CDR3 loop reads CSVGGTGALGYEQYF. The part of the CDR3 DNA that was read is TGCAGCGTTGGAGGGACAGGGGCCCTTGGGTACGAG.

This clone has ten or more counts. The read stops 3 residues short of the end of the CDR3; the missing end is completed from the germline J gene. The genes are TRBV6-4 and TRBJ2-1; the match to TRBD2 covers 8 bases. With 5 bases clipped from V and 2 bases from J, the junction kept 8 bases outside the gene matches. CDR1 is MRHNA, CDR2 SNTAGT, per germline. The CDR3 spans 16 residues. The CDR3 DNA, read in part, is TGTGCCAGCAGTCTCACACTAGCGGCCCCCTACAATGAG. Its protein product is CASSLTLAAPYNE. The full-length CDR3 reads as CASSLTLAAPYNEQFF.

This clone was recorded many times. From the germline J gene comes the end of the CDR3, since the read stops 3 residues before it. The V and J genes are TRBV5-1 and TRBJ1-1; the match to TRBD1 covers 7 bases. V shed 4 bases, J shed 0 bases, and the junction held 9 bases outside the gene matches. CDR1 is SGHRS and CDR2 is YFSETQ in the germline V gene. This CDR3 comprises 16 residues. The CDR3 sequence is CASSPLRQGLNTEAFF. CDR3 DNA, as far as it was read: TGCGCCAGCAGCCCCCTCCGACAGGGCCTGAACACTGAA. Based on the CDR3 plus reference TRBV5-1 and TRBJ1-1, the full variable domain is KAGVTQTPRYLIKTRGQQVTLSCSPISGHRSVSWYQQTPGQGLQFLFEYFSETQRNKGNFPGRFSGRQFSNSRSEMNVSTLELGDSALYLCASSPLRQGLNTEAFFGQGTRLTVV.

This clone was counted at least ten times. The sequence runs out 3 residues before the end of the CDR3; the remainder is reconstructed from the germline J gene. The chain couples TRBV19 to TRBJ1-2, with D tentatively TRBD1 (6 bases). The length of the CDR3 is 12 residues. The V gene lost 6 bases and the J gene lost 1 base, with 6 bases spanning the gap. CDR1 and CDR2 (germline): LNHDA, SQIVND (reference sequence). The sequenced part of the CDR3 DNA is TGTGCCAGTAGACAGGGTAACTATGGC. Residues: CASRQGNYG. The full CDR3 reads CASRQGNYGYTF.

This clone has a count of ten or more. The read is 3 residues too short to cover the CDR3 end, so that end is filled in from the germline J gene. This chain links TRBV18 with TRBJ1-2; 9 bases align to TRBD1. V was clipped by 3 bases and J by 7 bases; unmatched bases: 3. The length of the CDR3 is 13 residues. Germline V gene data show CDR1 as KGHSH and CDR2 as LQKENI. CDR3 DNA, as far as it was read: TGTGCCAGCTCACCCGGACAGGGGACTGGC. Its translation: CASSPGQGTG. The CDR3, in full, reads CASSPGQGTGYTF.

This clone was seen at least ten times. Read data end 3 residues before the CDR3 end; the end is taken from the germline J gene. The rearrangement links TRBV18 to TRBJ2-1; 7 bases are a match to TRBD1. J was trimmed by 5 bases and V by 5 bases; bases with no gene match: 6. The CDR3 covers 14 residues. Germline V gives CDR1 KGHSH, CDR2 LQKENI. Partial CDR3 DNA: TGTGCCAGCTCAACTAGAGGACAGGACAATGAG. Its protein product is CASSTRGQDNE. The full CDR3 is CASSTRGQDNEQFF.

This clone has a count of ten or more. The read gets to within 3 residues of the CDR3 end, and the germline J gene fills in the rest. V is TRBV29-1 and J is TRBJ1-2; 11 bases fit TRBD1. V was pared by 4 bases and J by 4 bases, with 11 bases of the junction left unmatched. CDR1 and CDR2 from the germline V gene are SQVTM and ANQGSEA. The CDR3 covers 16 residues. This CDR3 reads CSVGEDRGRAAYGYTF. The sequenced CDR3 bases are TGCAGCGTTGGAGAGGACAGGGGGCGCGCCGCCTATGGC.

This clone has at least ten counts. The sequence runs out 3 residues before the end of the CDR3; the remainder is reconstructed from the germline J gene. The chain employs TRBV18 and TRBJ1-1; no clear D gene. V was pared by 8 bases and J by 4 bases, with 17 bases between. This CDR3 is 14 amino acids long. CDR1 is KGHSH, CDR2 LQKENI, per germline. CDR3 DNA, as far as it was read: TGTGCCAGCGCGGTGTCCGGATCGAGCACTGAA. Amino acids: CASAVSGSSTE. The CDR3 in its entirety is CASAVSGSSTEAFF.

This clone was seen many times. The read gets to within 3 residues of the CDR3 end, and the germline J gene fills in the rest. The rearrangement joins TRBV7-2 to TRBJ1-2, with 10 bases that match TRBD1. The CDR3 has 13 residues. Germline CDR1 SGHTA, CDR2 FQGNSA. V was clipped by 4 bases and J by 5 bases; unmatched bases: 1. The sequenced CDR3 bases are TGTGCCAGCAGCTCGGACAGGGGGTATGGC. Translated: CASSSDRGYG. From start to end, the CDR3 is CASSSDRGYGYTF.

This clone came up many times. The CDR3 goes on 3 residues after the read ends, and that part is filled in from the germline J gene. The rearrangement uses TRBV2 and TRBJ2-3, with 7 bases that match TRBD2. V shed 3 bases, J shed 2 bases, and the junction held 5 bases outside the gene matches. Looked up from germline, CDR1 is SNHLY and CDR2 is FYNNEI. The CDR3 runs 15 residues. The CDR3 region is CASSEGGRVTDTQYF. The sequenced part of the CDR3 DNA is TGTGCCAGCAGTGAGGGCGGGAGAGTCACAGATACG.